These T cell receptor beta chains were read from a single sample in a study of radiotherapy plus CTLA-4 blockade in lung cancer. Produced via immunoSEQ multiplex PCR; TCRdb's table is partial and in-frame only. This table has 35,000 to 45,000 clones, roughly two thirds appearing once. This material consisted of peripheral blood, taken from a patient treated with radiotherapy plus ipilimumab. The origin of the receptors is a human donor with non-small cell lung cancer who had a partial response to radiotherapy plus ipilimumab. The CDR3 runs from the conserved cysteine through the conserved F or W. D genes are given only for firm matches. Size values are once, few and many counts, or a class for expanded clones, and some rows have none.

>TRBV30|TRBJ1-1|TRBD1|.
CAWRPGGTAEAFF
TGTGCCTGGAGACCAGGGGGCACCGCTGAAGCTTTCTTT
>TRBV5-1|TRBJ2-2|TRBD2|few
CASSLDGGASTGELFF
TGCGCCAGCAGCTTGGACGGGGGGGCTTCCACCGGGGAGCTGTTTTTT
>TRBV6-1|TRBJ2-1|.|.
CTSSDKVRHYNEQFF
TGTACCAGCAGTGACAAGGTGAGACACTACAATGAGCAGTTCTTC
>TRBV29-1|TRBJ2-3|TRBD2|.
CSVRGLAGVTDTQYF
TGCAGCGTGAGGGGACTAGCGGGGGTCACAGATACGCAGTATTTT
>TRBV11-2|TRBJ1-5|.|.
CASSLDLRGGSYSNQPQHF
TGTGCCAGCAGCTTAGATCTGAGGGGGGGCTCCTATAGCAATCAGCCCCAGCATTTT
>TRBV28|TRBJ1-5|.|.
CASSPPGFGSQPQHF
TGTGCCAGCAGTCCGCCAGGATTCGGGAGTCAGCCCCAGCATTTT
>TRBV16|TRBJ1-1|.|.
CASSQSGKTEAFF
TGTGCCAGCAGCCAATCCGGGAAAACTGAAGCTTTCTTT
>TRBV19|TRBJ2-2|TRBD1|.
CASSTNRGGELFF
TGTGCCAGTAGTACGAACAGGGGCGGGGAGCTGTTTTTT
>TRBV9|TRBJ2-2|TRBD2|.
CASSVSPSGGSGELFF
TGTGCCAGCAGCGTAAGCCCCAGCGGGGGGTCCGGGGAGCTGTTTTTT
>TRBV6-1|TRBJ2-2|TRBD2|.
CASSVGTSGTGELFF
TGTGCCAGCAGTGTAGGGACTAGCGGCACCGGGGAGCTGTTTTTT
>TRBV29-1|TRBJ1-2|.|few
CSGWTANYGYTF
TGCAGCGGCTGGACAGCTAACTATGGCTACACCTTC
>TRBV27|TRBJ2-1|TRBD2|few
CASSLPYGGKGSNEQFF
TGTGCCAGCAGTTTACCCTACGGGGGGAAGGGCAGCAATGAGCAGTTCTTC
>TRBV7-9|TRBJ1-2|.|.
CASSYQGGYTF
TGTGCCAGCAGCTACCAGGGTGGCTACACCTTC
>TRBV5-5|TRBJ2-7|.|.
CASSGGRGPFYEQYF
TGTGCCAGCAGCGGGGGGCGGGGGCCGTTCTACGAGCAGTACTTC
>TRBV5-1|TRBJ1-5|.|.
CASARDSNQPQHF
TGCGCCAGCGCTAGAGATAGCAATCAGCCCCAGCATTTT
>TRBV9|TRBJ1-5|.|few
CASGSGVFPNQPQHF
TGTGCCAGCGGGAGCGGGGTCTTTCCGAATCAGCCCCAGCATTTT
>TRBV6-1|TRBJ1-5|.|.
CASSEPPRGQPQHF
TGTGCCAGCAGTGAACCCCCACGGGGTCAGCCCCAGCATTTT